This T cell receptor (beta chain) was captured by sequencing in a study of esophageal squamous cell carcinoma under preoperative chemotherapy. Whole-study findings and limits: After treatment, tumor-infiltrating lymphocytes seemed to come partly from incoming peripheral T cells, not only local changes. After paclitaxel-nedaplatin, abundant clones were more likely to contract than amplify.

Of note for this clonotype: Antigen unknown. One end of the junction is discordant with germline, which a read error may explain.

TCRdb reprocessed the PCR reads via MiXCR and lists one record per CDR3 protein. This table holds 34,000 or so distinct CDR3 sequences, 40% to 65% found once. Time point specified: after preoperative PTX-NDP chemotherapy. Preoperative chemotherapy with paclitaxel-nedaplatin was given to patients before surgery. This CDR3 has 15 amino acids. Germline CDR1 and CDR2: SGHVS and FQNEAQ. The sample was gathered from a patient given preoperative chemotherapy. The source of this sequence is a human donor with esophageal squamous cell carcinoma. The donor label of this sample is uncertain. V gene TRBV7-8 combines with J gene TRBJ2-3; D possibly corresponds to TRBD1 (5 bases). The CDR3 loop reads CASSVGRTGTDTQYF. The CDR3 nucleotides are TGTGCCAGCAGCGTGGGGCGTACTGGCACAGATACGCAGTATTTC.